This TCR beta chain comes out of a study of blood T cell repertoires in COVID-19. Turning to the study itself: Spain, Italy and the United States supplied samples that represented acute and convalescent COVID-19. PBMCs, B-cell-depleted T cells, or T cells were the source of the cDNA or gDNA that made up the material.

The CDR3 totals 15 residues. Germline trimming cut 2 bases from V and 0 bases from J; bases unmatched to any gene: 2. In the source study's methods: Estimation of nucleated cell counts was performed using reference gene primer amplification. TCRdb keeps only in-frame clones here, not all; method: immunoSEQ multiplex PCR. V and J calls plus clone size are reproduced from that table; the DNA served to infer D and trimming. The table has approximately 45,000 clones, approximately 85% seen once. This clone was detected only once. This clonotype was obtained from a human donor in a cohort sampled during active COVID-19. The chain carries TRBV5-3 and TRBJ1-5; TRBD1 aligns across 7 bases. TRBV5-3 is noted as an ORF with a role that remains uncertain. Sequencing input: peripheral blood. The DNA for the CDR3 is TGTGCCAGAAGCTTCGGGACAGCTAGCAATCAGCCCCAGCATTTT. It translates to CARSFGTASNQPQHF.